This entry lists 20 T cell receptor beta chains sequenced from one sample in a study of human T cells and chemical hapten exposure. TCRdb passed the RACE reads through MiXCR, listing each CDR3 protein once. The sample has 90,000 to 110,000 distinct CDR3 sequences, 30% to 35% seen once. Time point in this sample: patch test 3, about 24 weeks after DPC sensitization. Treatment: therapeutic diphenylcyclopropenone sensitization with weekly scalp DPC. The specimen was whole blood, collected in connection with sensitization to the hapten diphenylcyclopropenone (DPC). The source of these receptors is a man in his forties with alopecia areata. Some clones in this sample may be carry-over from other donors' samples.

This clonotype was observed a few times. The chain carries TRBV6-5 and TRBJ2-3; possibly TRBD1 for D (6 bases). Trimming pared 4 bases from V and 2 bases from J, leaving 13 bases between. Germline CDR1 MNHEY, CDR2 SVGAGI. The CDR3 loop spans 15 amino acids. The CDR3 bases are TGTGCCAGCAGTTCCCGGACAGTGGACACAGATACGCAGTATTTT. It specifies CASSSRTVDTDTQYF.

The chain uses TRBV27 and TRBJ1-1; the D is unclear. The CDR3 has 15 residues. Per germline, CDR1 MNHEY and CDR2 SMNVEV (reference sequence). V shed 4 bases and J shed 3 bases, with 15 bases lying between them. The CDR3 protein is CASSSHEAGYTEAFF. The CDR3 DNA sequence: TGTGCCAGCAGTTCCCACGAGGCGGGGTACACTGAAGCTTTCTTT.

This chain connects TRBV20-1 to TRBJ2-5; either TRBD1 or TRBD2 may fit D (5 bases each). There are 14 residues in the CDR3. Trimming shortened V by 5 bases and J by 2 bases, and 15 bases separated the two germline ends. Germline CDR1 is DFQATT and CDR2 is SNEGSKA (reference sequence). The CDR3 is CSAPDRGLQETQYF. CDR3 nucleotide sequence: TGCAGTGCTCCCGACCGGGGCCTACAAGAGACCCAGTACTTC.

The chain employs TRBV6-6 and TRBJ2-7; 8 bases are a match to TRBD1. The CDR3 extends over 15 amino acids. V gave up 4 bases and J gave up 6 bases; unmatched junction bases: 11. Germline V gene lookup returns CDR1 MNHNY and CDR2 SVGAGI (reference sequence). The CDR3, as DNA: TGTGCCAGCAGTTTCGATGGACAGGGATTCGGCGAGCAGTACTTC. Protein sequence: CASSFDGQGFGEQYF.

This clonotype was seen more than once but under ten times. This sequence joins TRBV5-1 and TRBJ1-3, with 9 bases lining up with TRBD1. Trimming took 4 bases from V and 2 from J; bases not matched to a gene: 4. The CDR3 is 15 amino acids. Germline lookup yields CDR1 SGHRS and CDR2 YFSETQ. DNA of the CDR3: TGCGCCAGCAGCGCGACAGGGGGTACTGGAAACACCATATATTTT. Translating it yields CASSATGGTGNTIYF. The full variable domain, its missing parts supplied by reference TRBV5-1 and TRBJ1-3, is KAGVTQTPRYLIKTRGQQVTLSCSPISGHRSVSWYQQTPGQGLQFLFEYFSETQRNKGNFPGRFSGRQFSNSRSEMNVSTLELGDSALYLCASSATGGTGNTIYFGEGSWLTVV.

This clonotype was detected a few times. The V and J genes are TRBV25-1 and TRBJ2-1; the match to TRBD2 covers 15 bases. The V segment lost 8 bases and the J segment 8 bases; nucleotides outside the gene matches: 7. Per the germline V gene, CDR1 is MGHDK and CDR2 is SYGVNS. There are 15 residues in the CDR3. The DNA for the CDR3 is TGTGCCAGCGGGGGACTAGCGGGGGGTACGGATGAGCAGTTCTTC. Amino acids: CASGGLAGGTDEQFF.

The table lists this clonotype with a few counts. The chain employs TRBV2 and TRBJ2-7, with D unresolved. Trimming shortened V by 2 bases and J by 6 bases, and 8 bases separated the two germline ends. This CDR3 has 12 amino acids. Germline lookup yields CDR1 SNHLY and CDR2 FYNNEI. CDR3 residues: CASSESVGEQYV. As DNA, the CDR3 is TGTGCCAGCAGTGAAAGCGTCGGCGAGCAGTACGTC.

This clonotype was counted only a few times. This chain links TRBV6-6 with TRBJ2-1; 12 bases align to TRBD2. Germline V gives CDR1 MNHNY, CDR2 SVGAGI (reference sequence). CDR3 length: 16 residues. V was pared by 5 bases and J by 10 bases, with 12 bases of the junction left unmatched. In nucleotides, the CDR3 is TGTGCCAGCAGTCAGGGACTAGCGGGTCCCTCTGAGGAGCAGTTCTTC. This codes for CASSQGLAGPSEEQFF.

This clonotype has more than one count but fewer than ten. The gene calls are TRBV6-6 and TRBJ2-7; TRBD1 might be the D (5 bases). Germline lookup yields CDR1 MNHNY and CDR2 SVGAGI (reference sequence). V was clipped by 5 bases and J by 0 bases, with 8 bases between them. The CDR3 totals 13 residues. The CDR3 protein is CASSRQGSYEQYV. CDR3 bases: TGTGCCAGCAGTCGCCAGGGCTCCTACGAGCAGTACGTC.

The V and J genes are TRBV7-2 and TRBJ1-2; D is possibly TRBD1 (6 bases). Looked up from germline, CDR1 is SGHTA and CDR2 is FQGNSA. The CDR3 has 14 residues. Trimming took 6 bases from V and 0 from J, leaving 11 bases between them. The CDR3 reads CASRLDRANYGYTF. CDR3 coding DNA: TGTGCCAGCAGATTGGACAGAGCTAACTATGGCTACACCTTC.

In this sample, this clonotype turned up a few times. The chain links TRBV28 to TRBJ2-6; the match to TRBD1 covers 7 bases. J was trimmed by 0 bases and V by 4 bases; bases with no gene match: 6. From germline, CDR1 is MDHEN and CDR2 SYDVKM. The CDR3 sequence is 17 residues long. CDR3 protein: CASSSGQVPSGANVLTF. In DNA, the CDR3 is TGTGCCAGCAGTTCCGGACAGGTGCCCTCTGGGGCCAACGTCCTGACTTTC.

CDR3 in amino acids: CASSLDGTGVQPQHF. DNA of the CDR3: TGTGCCAGCAGCTTAGATGGGACAGGGGTCCAGCCCCAGCATTTT. The chain couples TRBV7-2 to TRBJ1-5; 10 bases are a match to TRBD1. CDR3 length: 15 amino acids. The junction had 4 bases not matched to a gene; V was cut back by 1 base and J by 7 bases. Germline-derived CDR1 and CDR2 are SGHTA and FQGNSA. Complete variable domain (other parts from reference TRBV7-2 and TRBJ1-5): GAGVSQSPSNKVTEKGKDVELRCDPISGHTALYWYRQSLGQGLEFLIYFQGNSAPDKSGLPSDRFSAERTGGSVSTLTIQRTQQEDSAVYLCASSLDGTGVQPQHFGDGTRLSIL.

The chain carries TRBV6-2 or TRBV6-3 and TRBJ2-6; D not certain. This CDR3 is 16 amino acids long. V gave up 7 bases and J gave up 0 bases, with 13 bases separating them. CDR1 and CDR2 from the germline V gene are MNHEY and SVGEGT. CDR3 region: CASIKISVSGANVLTF. The CDR3 bases are TGTGCCAGCATTAAAATTTCGGTCTCTGGGGCCAACGTCCTGACTTTC.

This clonotype was picked up a small number of times. The V and J genes are TRBV5-1 and TRBJ2-3, with D unresolved. There are 21 residues in the CDR3. V lost 0 bases to trimming and J lost 1 base, with 27 bases between them. Germline CDR1 reads SGHRS; CDR2 reads YFSETQ. CDR3: CASSLAVILTAARQGTDTQYF. CDR3 DNA: TGCGCCAGCAGCTTGGCGGTGATTCTTACAGCCGCCAGGCAAGGCACAGATACGCAGTATTTT. The variable domain in full, with the rest retrieved from reference TRBV5-1 and TRBJ2-3, is KAGVTQTPRYLIKTRGQQVTLSCSPISGHRSVSWYQQTPGQGLQFLFEYFSETQRNKGNFPGRFSGRQFSNSRSEMNVSTLELGDSALYLCASSLAVILTAARQGTDTQYFGPGTRLTVL.

This clonotype was seen more than once but under ten times. The chain combines TRBV5-5 with TRBJ2-5; D gene unclear. Trimming pared 5 bases from V and 3 bases from J, leaving 8 bases between. From germline, CDR1 is SGHKS and CDR2 YYEKEE (reference sequence). This CDR3 is built from 12 residues. Here the CDR3 DNA reads TGTGCCAGCAGGCCCGAGGAAGAGACCCAGTACTTC. Translated: CASRPEEETQYF.

This clonotype was found a few times. This chain links TRBV10-3 with TRBJ1-1, with no clear D. This CDR3 spans 15 amino acids. V was cut by 10 bases and J by 1 base, with 19 bases left in between. Germline assignment: CDR1 ENHRY and CDR2 SYGVKD. This chain's CDR3 is CATSLGQGSNTEAFF. CDR3 in DNA: TGTGCCACCTCCTTGGGCCAAGGTTCGAACACTGAAGCTTTCTTT.

The V call is TRBV5-6, the J call TRBJ2-1; TRBD2 agrees at 11 bases. The J segment lost 3 bases and the V segment lost 3 bases, leaving 11 bases of the junction unmatched. From germline, CDR1 is SGHDT and CDR2 YYEEEE. The CDR3 totals 18 residues. CDR3 DNA: TGTGCCAGCAGCTACACCGGGACTAGCGGCCTAGACTACAATGAGCAGTTCTTC. This gives the protein CASSYTGTSGLDYNEQFF. The complete variable domain, with remaining parts taken from reference TRBV5-6 and TRBJ2-1, reads DAGVTQSPTHLIKTRGQQVTLRCSPKSGHDTVSWYQQALGQGPQFIFQYYEEEERQRGNFPDRFSGHQFPNYSSELNVNALLLGDSALYLCASSYTGTSGLDYNEQFFGPGTRLTVL.

This chain joins TRBV6-2 or TRBV6-3 and TRBJ2-5, with 7 bases identical to TRBD1. Germline CDR1 is MNHEY and CDR2 is SVGEGT. V gave up 0 bases and J gave up 3 bases; unmatched junction bases: 1. The CDR3 totals 14 residues. The CDR3 DNA reads as TGTGCCAGCAGTTACTCTGGGACAGAAGAGACCCAGTACTTC. Residues: CASSYSGTEETQYF.

V is TRBV15 and J is TRBJ2-7; the D is unclear. V was trimmed by 0 bases and J by 5 bases, leaving 8 bases between them. Germline assignment: CDR1 LNHNV and CDR2 YYDKDF (reference sequence). CDR3 size: 13 residues. CDR3 nucleotide sequence: TGTGCCACCAGCAGAGAGGGAACCGACGAGCAGTACGTC. Protein sequence: CATSREGTDEQYV.

This clonotype was seen a few times. This rearrangement joins TRBV6-5 to TRBJ2-5; 10 bases are shared with TRBD1. The germline V gene has CDR1 MNHEY and CDR2 SVGAGI. J gave up 5 bases and V 0 bases, and 6 bases lay outside the gene matches. The CDR3 has 16 residues. This chain's CDR3 is CASSYSWDRGGETQYF. CDR3 DNA: TGTGCCAGCAGTTACTCCTGGGACAGGGGAGGGGAGACCCAGTACTTC.